This T cell receptor (beta chain) was sequenced during a study of blood T cell repertoires in COVID-19 (dated by TCRdb to 2018 to 2021). Background for the entire study: Samples covering the acute and convalescent phases of COVID-19 were provided by collaborators in the United States, Italy and Spain. HLA class I and class II types, where available, came from metadata supplied by the sample provider rather than from assay-based typing. The samples were drawn from the first 160 participants of the ongoing ImmuneRACE study and from roughly 1,300 subjects provided by 6 global collaborators. The repertoires were released in a freely available public database intended as a resource for research on the immune response to SARS-CoV-2. The material from the prospective study consisted of cDNA or gDNA derived from T cells, B-cell-depleted T cells, or PBMCs. Deeply sampled blood TCRbeta repertoires from subjects exposed to, actively infected with, or recovered from COVID-19 were included in the dataset. Sample metadata almost always included a de-identified subject ID, COVID-19 status, age in years and sex.

TCRbeta CDR3 regions were amplified from genomic DNA using the immunoSEQ Assay, a bias-controlled multiplex PCR. The study's own analysis went as follows. The number of nucleated cells in each sample was estimated by amplification of reference gene primers within the assay. To quantify the absolute abundance of each unique TCRbeta CDR3 rearrangement, sequence reads were collapsed and filtered. For each sample, productive Simpson clonality was calculated as the square root of Simpson's diversity index across productive rearrangements. TCRdb retrieved this table from immuneACCESS and kept in-frame rearrangements only. Not all clones are present; in checked studies, unresolved V genes account for under half, and no reason is known for the remainder. That table supplies the V and J calls and clone size; D and trimming were determined from the DNA. The sample table lists 200,000 to 250,000 clones, just under 90% of them with a count of one. The ten top clones hold around 0.85% of the sample.

V loses 1 base, J loses 7 bases, and the germline ends lie 9 bases apart. Per the germline V gene, MDHEN is the CDR1 and SYDVKM is the CDR2. From its cysteine to its phenylalanine, the CDR3 spans 13 amino acids. The CDR3 DNA has 39 bases and is translated from base 1. In the prospective study, participants were about 18 to 95 years old, resided in about two dozen geographic areas of the United States, and were enrolled through a virtual design. To assign participants to cohorts, the prospective study relied on clinical history that participants themselves reported in a screening survey and a study questionnaire. Exposed participants were defined as having been in contact with someone with a PCR-confirmed or clinician-diagnosed COVID-19 case within 2 weeks of study entry. Mobile phlebotomists in the prospective study collected whole blood, serum and a nasopharyngeal or oropharyngeal swab from every participant. Participants in the prospective study had the option to provide additional blood draws and questionnaires over a roughly two-month period. Before DNA extraction, blood samples from the prospective study were shipped at room temperature or frozen.

Notes on this clone: Its antigen is unknown. Per-base quality was not reported, and no clone a single base away is much larger than it.

Study-level results and caveats: The amount of clinical and demographic metadata varied by source and participant and was provided uncurated.

Material: PBMCs or T cells enriched from blood (not recorded which). The chain employs TRBV28 and TRBJ2-3; the D gene lacks a confident call. The source is a man aged 50-60 years who had been exposed to COVID-19. The CDR3 reads as follows: CASSLYSGHTQYF. The DNA sequence reads TGTGCCAGCAGTTTATATTCGGGTCATACGCAGTATTTT.